This T cell receptor beta chain was sequenced during a study of T cell changes during pregnancy in multiple sclerosis (dated by TCRdb to between 2019 and 2020). Regarding the study in general: Changes in the T cell repertoire over the course of pregnancy were examined in this study in women with multiple sclerosis.

The method was the immunoSEQ multiplex PCR assay. TCRdb stores this immuneACCESS table with in-frame sequences only. Part of the clones is absent; in the studies checked, under half of the shortfall reflects unresolved V genes, and no reason is known for the rest. The sample table holds tens of thousands of clones, of which 90% to 95% were seen once. The top ten clonotypes cover roughly 2.5% of the sample. The CDR3 measures 15 amino acids from cysteine to phenylalanine. Only CDR3 DNA remains: 45 bases, in frame from the first base. Trimming removed 4 bases from V and 5 bases from J, leaving 18 bases between the germline ends. Per the germline V gene, SGDLS is the CDR1 and YYNGEE is the CDR2. This clone has only one observation. Its antigen specificity is not known. Base-call qualities are not available, and no considerably larger clone is one nucleotide away.

The sample consisted of peripheral blood, taken in the second trimester of pregnancy. The TCR comes from a female donor with multiple sclerosis, enrolled in a pregnancy study. The chain was built from TRBV9 and TRBJ1-1; TRBD1 is perhaps the D gene, given 5 matching bases. The CDR3 region reads CASSPDVGRGTEAFF. The DNA sequence is as follows: TGTGCCAGCAGCCCCGATGTGGGGAGGGGAACTGAAGCTTTCTTT.